Below, one T cell receptor (beta chain) is given with its context. As yet, its antigen is unknown. These data come from a study of cytomegalovirus exposure and HLA in healthy donors. Study-level findings and limits: A previous analysis found most TCR beta V segments productive roughly 90% or roughly 30% of the time. The authors later linked a missense DCLRE1C variant to TCR beta V- and J-gene trimming. As a later analysis revealed, the rate of TCR association differed by HLA locus, with DRB1 most and HLA-C fewest. Per a later analysis, HLA-associated TCR beta chains showed more clonal expansion than other, equally common TCR beta chains.

This CDR3 spans 11 amino acids. The germline CDR1 and CDR2 sequences are LNHDA and SQIVND (reference sequence). Trimming shortened V by 1 base and J by 8 bases, and 5 bases separated the two germline ends. A multiplex PCR was run with 60 Vbeta primers and 13 Jbeta primers. Assay used: immunoSEQ multiplex PCR; TCRdb lists only in-frame clones, some missing. The sample has 150,000 to 200,000 clones; approximately 85% are singletons. Sequencing input: PBMCs. This clonotype originated in a woman in her 50s in good health and CMV-seronegative. V and J are TRBV19 and TRBJ1-2, with D hard to call. The CDR3 DNA follows: TGTGCCAGTAGTATAGGGGCCGGCTACACCTTC. Translation gives CASSIGAGYTF.